What follows are 8 T cell receptor beta chains derived from one specimen sequenced in a study of human T cells and chemical hapten exposure. TCRdb reprocessed the RACE reads with MiXCR, giving one entry per CDR3 protein. The repertoire holds over 300,000 distinct CDR3 sequences, about 5.1% seen once, with 2.5% to 3% in the top ten. Regarding time point: pre-sensitization, week 0. Documented treatment: therapeutic diphenylcyclopropenone sensitization with weekly scalp DPC. Sample: whole blood, taken in connection with sensitization to the hapten diphenylcyclopropenone (DPC). The receptor source for this set is a woman between 50 and 59 years old with alopecia areata. Some clones in this sample may be carry-over from other donors' samples.

In its sample, this clonotype was seen a few times. The rearrangement links TRBV6-6 to TRBJ1-1; TRBD1 might be the D (6 bases). CDR1 and CDR2 from the germline V gene are MNHNY and SVGAGI (reference sequence). This CDR3 is built from 14 residues. Deletions cut 7 bases from V and 1 base from J, with 13 bases between. The CDR3 DNA reads TGTGCCAGCAATCCGGACAGAGCGAACACTGAAGCTTTCTTT. It encodes CASNPDRANTEAFF.

The CDR3, as DNA: TGCAGTGTTAGGGGGCAGCTGAACACTGAAGCTTTCTTT. It yields the protein CSVRGQLNTEAFF. The rearrangement joins TRBV20-1 to TRBJ1-1; TRBD1 matches at 7 bases. CDR3 length: 13 residues. CDR1 is DFQATT, CDR2 SNEGSKA, per germline (reference sequence). The ends lost 7 bases at V and 0 bases at J; junction bases unmatched: 5.

This clonotype appeared a single time. The V gene is TRBV9, the J gene TRBJ1-1; weak D call: TRBD1 (5 bases). The CDR3 has 15 amino acids. The germline V gene has CDR1 SGDLS and CDR2 YYNGEE. Deletions cut 0 bases from V and 0 bases from J, with 9 bases between. The CDR3 nucleotides are TGTGCCAGCAGCGTAGGGAAGGGGATGAACACTGAAGCTTTCTTT. It translates to CASSVGKGMNTEAFF. Complete variable domain (other parts from reference TRBV9 and TRBJ1-1): DSGVTQTPKHLITATGQRVTLRCSPRSGDLSVYWYQQSLDQGLQFLIQYYNGEERAKGNILERFSAQQFPDLHSELNLSSLELGDSALYFCASSVGKGMNTEAFFGQGTRLTVV.

This clonotype was seen ten or more times. The CDR3 sequence: CASSLGGRAVDEQFF. CDR3 sequence (DNA): TGTGCCAGCAGCTTAGGGGGGAGGGCCGTAGATGAGCAGTTCTTC. The V and J genes are TRBV7-2 and TRBJ2-1, with 7 bases aligning to TRBD2. The CDR3 covers 15 residues. Germline CDR1 SGHTA, CDR2 FQGNSA. The ends lost 1 base at V and 8 bases at J; junction bases unmatched: 8.

In this sample, this clonotype turned up a few times. The CDR3 DNA is TGTGCCAGCAGCGGTGGACAGAGCTCCTACAATGAGCAGTTCTTC. It codes for CASSGGQSSYNEQFF. The rearrangement joins TRBV9 to TRBJ2-1; maybe TRBD1 (6 bases). This CDR3 contains 15 residues. Trimming removed 3 bases at V and 0 bases at J, with 10 bases between. CDR1 is SGDLS, CDR2 YYNGEE, per germline. Combining the CDR3 with reference TRBV9 and TRBJ2-1 gives the whole variable domain DSGVTQTPKHLITATGQRVTLRCSPRSGDLSVYWYQQSLDQGLQFLIQYYNGEERAKGNILERFSAQQFPDLHSELNLSSLELGDSALYFCASSGGQSSYNEQFFGPGTRLTVL.

This clonotype was observed at least ten times. This chain links TRBV30 with TRBJ2-7; 9 nucleotides line up with TRBD1. V was pared by 4 bases and J by 0 bases, with 10 bases of the junction left unmatched. This CDR3 spans 16 amino acids. Looked up from germline, CDR1 is GTSNPN and CDR2 is SVGIG (reference sequence). The CDR3 spells CAWKTQGALRSYEQYF. In nucleotides, the CDR3 is TGTGCCTGGAAAACACAGGGGGCCCTTCGCTCCTACGAGCAGTACTTC.

J is TRBJ2-2 and V is TRBV20-1; D is perhaps TRBD2 (6 bases). Deletions cut 0 bases from V and 5 bases from J, with 22 bases between. The CDR3 is 18 residues long. Germline assignment: CDR1 DFQATT and CDR2 SNEGSKA (reference sequence). CDR3 loop: CSARDPLGGTGGTGELFF. The CDR3 nucleotides are TGCAGTGCTAGAGATCCGCTGGGGGGTACCGGGGGAACCGGGGAGCTGTTTTTT.

About this clonotype: A much larger clone differs by one base, so this may be a read error. The chain has TRBV7-6 and TRBJ2-7; D remains unclear. CDR3 length: 16 residues. Per germline, CDR1 SGHVS and CDR2 FNYEAQ. This CDR3 reads CDSSSLLGAASYEQYF. CDR3 sequence (DNA): TGTGACAGCAGCTCACTCCTGGGTGCGGCCTCCTACGAGCAGTACTTC.